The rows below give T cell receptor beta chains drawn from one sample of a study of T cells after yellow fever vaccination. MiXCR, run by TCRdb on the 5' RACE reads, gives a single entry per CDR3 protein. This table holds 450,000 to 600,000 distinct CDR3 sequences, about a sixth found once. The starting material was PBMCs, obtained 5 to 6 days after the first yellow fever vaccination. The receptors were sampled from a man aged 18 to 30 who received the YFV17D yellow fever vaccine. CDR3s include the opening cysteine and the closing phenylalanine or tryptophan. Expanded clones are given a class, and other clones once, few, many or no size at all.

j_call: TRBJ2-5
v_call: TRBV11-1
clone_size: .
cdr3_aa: CASSFLPRYIGKMGETQYF

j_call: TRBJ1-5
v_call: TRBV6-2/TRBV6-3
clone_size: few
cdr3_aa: CASSYVGASNQPQHF

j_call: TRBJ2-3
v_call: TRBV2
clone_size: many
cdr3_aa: CASARREEDTQYF

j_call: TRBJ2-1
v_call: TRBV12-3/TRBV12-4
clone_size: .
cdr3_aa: CASGPGGYNEQFF

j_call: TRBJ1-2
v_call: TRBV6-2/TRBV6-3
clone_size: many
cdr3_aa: CASRGQTYGYTF

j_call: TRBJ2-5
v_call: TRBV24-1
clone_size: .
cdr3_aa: CATSDFQETQYF

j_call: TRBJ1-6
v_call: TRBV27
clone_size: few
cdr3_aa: CASSLLVGSRLSPLHF

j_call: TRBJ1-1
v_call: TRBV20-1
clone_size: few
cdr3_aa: CSAGSPGLSTEAFF

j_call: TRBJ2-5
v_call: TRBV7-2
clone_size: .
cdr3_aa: CASSLAPASGQETQYF

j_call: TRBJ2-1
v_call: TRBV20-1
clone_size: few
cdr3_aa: CSARDLGQGLLFF

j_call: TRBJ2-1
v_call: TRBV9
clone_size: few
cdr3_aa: CASSVEVGLGNEQFF

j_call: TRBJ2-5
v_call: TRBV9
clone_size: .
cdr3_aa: CASSGGTIQYF

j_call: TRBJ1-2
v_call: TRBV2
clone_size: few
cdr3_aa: CASSEARSYGYTF

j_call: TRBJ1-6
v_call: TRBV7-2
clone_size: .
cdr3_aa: CASSFIVLGGSPLHF

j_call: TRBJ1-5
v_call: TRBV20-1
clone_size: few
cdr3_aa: CSARGRGISNQPQHF

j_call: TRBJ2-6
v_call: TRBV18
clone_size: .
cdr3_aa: CASSPAGSSGANVLTF

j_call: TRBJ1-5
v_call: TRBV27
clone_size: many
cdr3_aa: CASNNRGQPQHF

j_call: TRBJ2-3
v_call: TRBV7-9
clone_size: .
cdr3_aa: CASSGRGAGDTQYF

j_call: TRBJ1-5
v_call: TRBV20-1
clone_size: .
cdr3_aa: CSAWGGWSNQPQHF

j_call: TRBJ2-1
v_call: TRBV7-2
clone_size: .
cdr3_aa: CASSLSGGANNEQFF

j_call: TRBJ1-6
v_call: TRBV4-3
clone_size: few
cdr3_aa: CASSQYYMGRNNSPLHF

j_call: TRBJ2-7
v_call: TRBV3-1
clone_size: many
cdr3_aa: CASSQEPGQAYEQYF

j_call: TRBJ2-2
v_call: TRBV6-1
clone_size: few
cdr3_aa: CASSTGTSSSGELFF

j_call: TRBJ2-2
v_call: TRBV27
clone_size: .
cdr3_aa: CASSLWAGTSGDGGELFF

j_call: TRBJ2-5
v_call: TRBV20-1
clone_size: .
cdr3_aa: CSARVGREIQETQYF

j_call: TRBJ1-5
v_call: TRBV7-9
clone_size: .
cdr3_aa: CASSTGQRGDQPQHF

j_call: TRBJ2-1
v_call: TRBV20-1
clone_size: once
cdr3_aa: CSARSTGGGGDEQFF

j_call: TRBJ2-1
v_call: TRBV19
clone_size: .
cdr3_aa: CATSDRAVTNEQFF

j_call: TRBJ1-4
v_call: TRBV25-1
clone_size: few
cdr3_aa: CASSVAGKGSEKLFF

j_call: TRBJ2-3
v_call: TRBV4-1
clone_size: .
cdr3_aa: CASSQLRAGGLLDTQYF

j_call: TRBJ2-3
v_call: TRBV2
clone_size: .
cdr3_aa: CASSEALLSTGRTDTQYF

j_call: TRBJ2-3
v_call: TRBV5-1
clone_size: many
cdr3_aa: CASSPDDGEDTQYF

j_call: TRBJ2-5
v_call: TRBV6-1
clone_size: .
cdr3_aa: CASSPLWGQETQYF

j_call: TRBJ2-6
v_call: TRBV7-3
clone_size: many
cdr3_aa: CASSEGTGANVLTF

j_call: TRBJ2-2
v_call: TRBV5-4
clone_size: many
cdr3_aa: CASSSGTGATGELFF

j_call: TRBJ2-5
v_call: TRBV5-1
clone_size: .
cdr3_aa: CASSYLGTQYF

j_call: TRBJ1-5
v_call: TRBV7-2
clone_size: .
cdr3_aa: CASSEDYNQPQHF

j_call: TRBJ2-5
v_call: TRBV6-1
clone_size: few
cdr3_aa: CASSPWALETQYF

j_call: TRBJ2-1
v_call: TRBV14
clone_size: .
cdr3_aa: CASSPLEPASSYNEQFF

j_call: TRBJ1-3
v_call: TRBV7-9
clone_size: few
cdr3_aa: CASSLGAVPAGNTIYF

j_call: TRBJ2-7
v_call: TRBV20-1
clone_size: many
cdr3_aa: CSARYRDAPYEQYF

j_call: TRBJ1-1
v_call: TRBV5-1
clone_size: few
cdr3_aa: CASSLDTPRTEAFF

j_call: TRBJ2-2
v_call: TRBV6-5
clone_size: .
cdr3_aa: CASSSGRFLGTGELFF

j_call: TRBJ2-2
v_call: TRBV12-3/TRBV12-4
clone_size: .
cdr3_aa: CASTASGKNTGELFF

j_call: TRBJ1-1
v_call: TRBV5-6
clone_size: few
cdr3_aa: CASSGTGGAEAFF

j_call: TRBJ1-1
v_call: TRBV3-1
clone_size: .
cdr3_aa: CASSQDPENTEAFF

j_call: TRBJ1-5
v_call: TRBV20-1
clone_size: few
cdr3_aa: CSARGLPSNQPQHF

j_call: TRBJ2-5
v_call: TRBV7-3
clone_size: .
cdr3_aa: CASSLASGGAQYF

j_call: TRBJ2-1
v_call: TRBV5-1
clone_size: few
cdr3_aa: CASSLSESGEQFF

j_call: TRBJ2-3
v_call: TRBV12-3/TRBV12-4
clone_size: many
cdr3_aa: CASSSLAGSTDTQYF

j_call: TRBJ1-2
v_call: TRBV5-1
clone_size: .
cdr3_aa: CASSLEGVSNYGYTF

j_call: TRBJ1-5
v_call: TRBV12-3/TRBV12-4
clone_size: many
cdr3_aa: CASSYLYSNQPQHF

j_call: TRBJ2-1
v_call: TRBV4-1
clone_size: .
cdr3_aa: CASSRSARGGPGNEQFF

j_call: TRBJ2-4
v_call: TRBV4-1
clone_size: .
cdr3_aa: CASSPGLAVLKGNIQYF

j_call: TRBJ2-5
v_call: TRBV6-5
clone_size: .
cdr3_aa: CASSYSGPGGGETQYF

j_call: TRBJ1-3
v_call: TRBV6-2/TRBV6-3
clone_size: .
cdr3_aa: CASSHPGTYGNTIYF

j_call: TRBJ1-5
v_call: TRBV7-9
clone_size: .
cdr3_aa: CASSLSSSPNQPQHF